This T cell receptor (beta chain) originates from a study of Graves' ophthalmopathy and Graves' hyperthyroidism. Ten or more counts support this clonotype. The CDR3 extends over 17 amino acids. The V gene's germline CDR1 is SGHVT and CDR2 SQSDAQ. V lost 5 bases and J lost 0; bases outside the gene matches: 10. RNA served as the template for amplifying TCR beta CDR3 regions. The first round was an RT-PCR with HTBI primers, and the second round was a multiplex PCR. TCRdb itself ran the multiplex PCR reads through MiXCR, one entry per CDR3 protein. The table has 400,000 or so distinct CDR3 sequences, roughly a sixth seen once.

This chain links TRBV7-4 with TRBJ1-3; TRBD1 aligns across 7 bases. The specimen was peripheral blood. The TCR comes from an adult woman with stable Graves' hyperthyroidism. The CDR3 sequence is CASSPIPGTDSGNTIYF. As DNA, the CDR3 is TGTGCCAGCAGCCCTATCCCCGGGACAGACTCTGGAAACACCATATATTTT.